The present T cell receptor beta chain was sequenced within a study of shared clonotypes between healthy human individuals. At the level of the study: The donor group consisted of a couple of women and a few men, aged 18 to 49.

Note on this clone: What it binds is not known.

Authors' processing steps: Quality scores were absent from the junction-only immunoSEQ sequences, so filtering differed. The table came from immunoSEQ multiplex PCR; TCRdb's copy has only in-frame clones and leaves some out. V, J and clone size were drawn from that table, and D and trimming were deduced from the DNA. The table shows 2 million to 2.5 million clones, with 93% occurring only once. The germline gives CDR1 LGHNT, CDR2 FRNRAP. The CDR3 spans 13 residues. V trimming: 0 bases; J trimming: 9 bases; junction bases outside the gene matches: 2. Every donor was a Caucasian adult from Nashville, Tennessee. Points from the study as a whole: Clonotypes shared by all four sorted-subset donors had higher generation probabilities than non-shared clonotypes.

The sequence came from a man younger than 35 in good health. Some clones in this sample may be carry-over from other donors' samples. V gene TRBV12-5 combines with J gene TRBJ2-1, with 7 bases matching TRBD1. The material sequenced was naive CD4+ T cells from PBMCs. Specified subset: CD45RA+ positively selected. The chain's CDR3 is CASGLVGGGEQFF. DNA for the CDR3: TGTGCTAGTGGTTTGGTAGGGGGCGGTGAGCAGTTCTTC.